The 16 T cell receptor beta chains below come from one sample, sequenced in a study of blood T cell repertoires in COVID-19. Assay: immunoSEQ multiplex PCR; the TCRdb copy retains only in-frame clones and omits some. In the table there are more than 250,000 clones, about 87% of which are singletons. The sequencing sample was made of PBMCs or T cells enriched from blood (not recorded which). All receptors derive from a woman aged 30 to 39 who had recovered from COVID-19.

The CDR3 DNA follows: TGTGCCAGCAGCTTAAGCGACGGAAACTATGGCTACACCTTC. Protein sequence: CASSLSDGNYGYTF. This rearrangement joins TRBV7-8 to TRBJ1-2; D is uncertain. The CDR3 is made up of 14 amino acids. The ends were cut back, 2 bases at V and 2 bases at J, with 9 bases in the middle. CDR1 SGHVS and CDR2 FQNEAQ come from the germline V gene.

The chain links TRBV5-4 to TRBJ2-2; 8 nucleotides match TRBD2. The length of the CDR3 is 18 residues. V dropped 0 bases and J dropped 6; count of bases not matched to a gene: 13. Per germline, CDR1 SGHNT and CDR2 YYREEE (reference sequence). In DNA, the CDR3 is TGTGCCAGCAGCTTGGGACACGGGGGGGGCATTCTCTCCGGGGAGCTGTTTTTT. It specifies CASSLGHGGGILSGELFF.

J is TRBJ1-1 and V is TRBV7-9; TRBD1 matches at 9 bases. After removal of 5 bases from V and 5 bases from J, the junction contained 9 bases not matched to a gene. The CDR3 contains 15 residues. Germline V lookup: CDR1 SEHNR, CDR2 FQNEAQ (reference sequence). CDR3 nucleotides: TGTGCCAGCAGCCCCGAGACAGGGGGGGTAACTGAAGCTTTCTTT. This codes for CASSPETGGVTEAFF.

This clone appeared a single time. The rearrangement uses TRBV9 and TRBJ1-4; D unresolved. CDR3 size: 15 residues. V lost 4 bases to trimming and J lost 6 bases, with 16 bases between them. Germline values: CDR1 SGDLS, CDR2 YYNGEE. The CDR3 is CASSQHDGRDEKLFF. As DNA, the CDR3 is TGTGCCAGCAGCCAACACGACGGGAGGGATGAAAAACTGTTTTTT.

This chain joins TRBV7-3 and TRBJ1-2; 7 nucleotides line up with TRBD1. Per germline, CDR1 SGHTA and CDR2 FQGTGA. The CDR3 runs to 15 residues. Trimming removed 0 bases from V and 0 bases from J; junction bases left unmatched: 1. CDR3 coding DNA: TGTGCCAGCAGCTTAACCGGGACAGCTAACTATGGCTACACCTTC. Residues: CASSLTGTANYGYTF.

Written as DNA, the CDR3 is TGTGCCAGCAGCTCCATCGGCCAGGCCTTCAATCAGCCCCAGCATTTT. Translation gives CASSSIGQAFNQPQHF. The V gene is TRBV7-9, the J gene TRBJ1-5; D is unresolved. The germline V gene encodes CDR1 SEHNR and CDR2 FQNEAQ (reference sequence). The CDR3 loop spans 16 amino acids. The V and J ends lost 4 bases and 3 bases respectively, with 16 bases between them.

V gene TRBV11-2 combines with J gene TRBJ1-5; no clear D. V was trimmed by 1 base and J by 5 bases, leaving 6 bases between them. CDR1 and CDR2 from the germline V gene are SGHAT and FQNNGV. CDR3 length: 13 residues. The CDR3 DNA follows: TGTGCCAGCAGCTTAGGGGCTGATCAGCCCCAGCATTTT. Protein sequence: CASSLGADQPQHF.

In regard to this clone: A much larger clone differs from this one at a single base, so this may be a read error. The sample contains more than one DNA sequence encoding this CDR3. The chain combines TRBV7-8 with TRBJ1-5; D is possibly TRBD1 (6 bases). Per the germline V gene, CDR1 is SGHVS and CDR2 is FQNEAQ. The CDR3 totals 15 residues. The V and J ends lost 5 bases and 0 bases respectively, with 11 bases between them. CDR3 sequence: CASSADSYSNQPQHF. CDR3 DNA: TGTGCCAGCAGCGCGGACAGTTATAGCAATCAGCCCCAGCATTTT. The entire variable domain, with the rest obtained from reference TRBV7-8 and TRBJ1-5, is as follows: GAGVSQSPRYKVAKRGQDVALRCDPISGHVSLFWYQQALGQGPEFLTYFQNEAQLDKSGLPSDRFFAERPEGSVSTLKIQRTQQEDSAVYLCASSADSYSNQPQHFGDGTRLSIL.

The V and J genes are TRBV2 and TRBJ2-1; possible D gene TRBD2, 5 bases. Trimming took 6 bases from V and 1 from J, leaving 16 bases between them. Looked up from germline, CDR1 is SNHLY and CDR2 is FYNNEI. This CDR3 has 16 residues. The CDR3 is CASSPGVGISYNEQFF. The CDR3 coding sequence is TGTGCCAGCAGCCCCGGGGTAGGGATATCCTACAATGAGCAGTTCTTC. Full variable domain (rest looked up from reference TRBV2 and TRBJ2-1): EPEVTQTPSHQVTQMGQEVILRCVPISNHLYFYWYRQILGQKVEFLVSFYNNEISEKSEIFDDQFSVERPDGSNFTLKIRSTKLEDSAMYFCASSPGVGISYNEQFFGPGTRLTVL.

This sequence joins TRBV25-1 and TRBJ2-1; TRBD2 aligns across 15 bases. This CDR3 spans 15 amino acids. Germline V CDR1 and CDR2: MGHDK, SYGVNS. J gave up 7 bases and V 4 bases, and 2 bases lay outside the gene matches. The CDR3 DNA sequence: TGTGCCAGCAGTGGGACTAGCGGGGGGGCGAATGAGCAGTTCTTC. It translates to CASSGTSGGANEQFF.

The rearrangement links TRBV10-3 to TRBJ2-3; TRBD1 might be the D (6 bases). CDR3 length: 16 amino acids. CDR1 and CDR2 (germline): ENHRY, SYGVKD. Trimming stripped 0 bases from V and 5 bases from J, with 15 bases between. CDR3: CAISESAGAKGDTQYF. DNA of the CDR3: TGTGCCATCAGTGAGTCGGCAGGGGCAAAGGGAGATACGCAGTATTTT.

The chain combines TRBV20-1 with TRBJ2-7; D perhaps matches TRBD1 (5 bases). V lost 3 bases and J lost 2, with 8 bases in between. This CDR3 has 12 residues. The germline V gene has CDR1 DFQATT and CDR2 SNEGSKA (reference sequence). Here the CDR3 reads CSASFRAYEQYF. For the CDR3, the DNA is TGCAGTGCTAGTTTCAGGGCCTACGAGCAGTACTTC.

The chain combines TRBV7-3 with TRBJ1-1; no reliable D call. Germline CDR1 is SGHTA and CDR2 is FQGTGA. Trimming removed 1 base at V and 3 bases at J, with 9 bases between. The CDR3 is made up of 14 amino acids. The CDR3 coding sequence is TGTGCCAGCAGCTTAAGTGTGGGCTACACTGAAGCTTTCTTT. Its protein product is CASSLSVGYTEAFF.

The chain has TRBV19 and TRBJ1-3; TRBD1 matches 7 bases. J lost 7 bases, V lost 4 bases, and 4 bases had no gene match. CDR1 LNHDA and CDR2 SQIVND come from the germline V gene (reference sequence). The length of the CDR3 is 13 residues. The CDR3 coding sequence is TGTGCCAGTAGTACCGAACAGGGGAACACCATATATTTT. Translated: CASSTEQGNTIYF.

This chain joins TRBV7-2 and TRBJ1-1; 10 bases are a match to TRBD1. The V gene end was trimmed by 4 bases and the J gene end by 3 bases; junction bases not matched to a gene: 5. This CDR3 is built from 15 residues. Germline assignment: CDR1 SGHTA and CDR2 FQGNSA. The CDR3 spells CASSSRTGGDTEAFF. DNA of the CDR3: TGTGCCAGCAGCTCCCGGACAGGGGGGGACACTGAAGCTTTCTTT.

The table lists this clone with a count of one. The rearrangement links TRBV19 to TRBJ2-2; 11 bases agree with TRBD1. CDR3 length: 15 residues. V was clipped by 4 bases and J by 5 bases; unmatched bases: 3. The germline V gene encodes CDR1 LNHDA and CDR2 SQIVND (reference sequence). CDR3 residues: CASSRGTGGTGELFF. CDR3 bases: TGTGCCAGTAGTAGAGGGACAGGGGGGACCGGGGAGCTGTTTTTT.